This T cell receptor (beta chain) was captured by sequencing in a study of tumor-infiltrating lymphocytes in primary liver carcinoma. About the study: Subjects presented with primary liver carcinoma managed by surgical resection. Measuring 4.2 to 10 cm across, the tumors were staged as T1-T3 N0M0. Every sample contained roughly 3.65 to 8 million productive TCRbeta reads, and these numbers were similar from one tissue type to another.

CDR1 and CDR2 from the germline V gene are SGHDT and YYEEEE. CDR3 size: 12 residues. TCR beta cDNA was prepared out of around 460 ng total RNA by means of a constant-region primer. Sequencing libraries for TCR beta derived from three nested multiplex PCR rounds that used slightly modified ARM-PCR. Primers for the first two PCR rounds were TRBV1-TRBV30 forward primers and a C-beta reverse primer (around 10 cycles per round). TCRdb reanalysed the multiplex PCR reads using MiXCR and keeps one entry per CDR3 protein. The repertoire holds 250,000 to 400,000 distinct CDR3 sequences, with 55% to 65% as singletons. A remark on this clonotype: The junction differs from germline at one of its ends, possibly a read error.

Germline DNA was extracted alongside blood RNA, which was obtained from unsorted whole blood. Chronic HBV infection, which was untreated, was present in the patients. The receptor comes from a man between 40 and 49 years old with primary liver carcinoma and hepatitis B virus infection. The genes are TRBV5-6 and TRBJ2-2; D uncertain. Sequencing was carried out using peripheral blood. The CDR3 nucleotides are TGTGCCAGCAGCTCATACACCCGGGAGCTGTTTTTT. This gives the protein CASSSYTRELFF.